The 18 T cell receptor beta chains below all came from one sample that was sequenced in a study of blood T cell repertoires in COVID-19. The data were produced by immunoSEQ multiplex PCR, yet TCRdb's version contains in-frame clones alone and is incomplete. The top ten hold around 6.7% of the sample, which has approximately 150,000 clones, roughly 84% seen once. The specimen sequenced was peripheral blood. The receptor source for this set is a woman in her fifties or sixties in a cohort sampled during active or convalescent COVID-19.

The V gene is TRBV6-5, the J gene TRBJ2-2; 9 nucleotides agree with TRBD2. From germline, CDR1 is MNHEY and CDR2 SVGAGI. Trimming at V came to 2 bases and at J to 5 bases, leaving 6 bases not matched to a gene. The CDR3 has 16 residues. The CDR3 nucleotides read TGTGCCAGCAGTTACGAGCGGGGGGATGGGACCGGGGAGCTGTTTTTT. It yields the protein CASSYERGDGTGELFF.

The V gene is TRBV5-1, the J gene TRBJ2-4; 8 positions agree with TRBD1. Germline V gene lookup returns CDR1 SGHRS and CDR2 YFSETQ. V was clipped by 4 bases and J by 8 bases; unmatched bases: 11. CDR3 length: 15 amino acids. In nucleotides, the CDR3 is TGCGCCAGCAGCCCCGCAGCAGGGGGCAGCGACATTCAGTACTTC. Amino acid sequence: CASSPAAGGSDIQYF.

This chain uses TRBV12-3 or TRBV12-4 with TRBJ2-1, with TRBD2 as a possible D gene (6 bases). The CDR3 loop spans 13 amino acids. With 5 bases removed from V and 8 bases from J, the gap between germline ends came to 13 bases. This CDR3 is CASSIRGTDEQFF. Here the CDR3 DNA reads TGTGCCAGCAGTATCCGGGGGACGGATGAGCAGTTCTTC.

The genes are TRBV27 and TRBJ2-3; 7 bases line up with TRBD1. CDR3 length: 17 residues. Germline V gives CDR1 MNHEY, CDR2 SMNVEV (reference sequence). V was pared by 8 bases and J by 0 bases, with 14 bases of the junction left unmatched. CDR3 nucleotide sequence: TGTGCCAGCCGAGGGGACAGTCGAATCTTTAGCACAGATACGCAGTATTTT. The encoded protein is CASRGDSRIFSTDTQYF.

CDR3 nucleotides: TGTGCCAGCAGCCAAACGAGTCTTCTCTCACCCCTCCACTTT. Translating it yields CASSQTSLLSPLHF. This chain joins TRBV14 and TRBJ1-6, with D uncertain. Germline-derived CDR1 and CDR2 are SGHDN and FVKESK. CDR3 length: 14 amino acids. V was pared by 2 bases and J by 10 bases, with 12 bases between.

V usage is TRBV5-1 and J usage is TRBJ2-3; 10 bases map to TRBD2. Germline V gene lookup returns CDR1 SGHRS and CDR2 YFSETQ. V was clipped by 6 bases and J by 3 bases; unmatched bases: 4. This CDR3 contains 14 residues. CDR3 DNA sequence: TGCGCCAGCACCACACTAGCGGGGACAGATACGCAGTATTTT. This translates into CASTTLAGTDTQYF.

The V and J genes are TRBV11-2 and TRBJ2-1, with 15 bases that match TRBD2. The CDR3 is 16 amino acids. V dropped 5 bases and J dropped 7; count of bases not matched to a gene: 6. In germline, CDR1 is SGHAT, CDR2 FQNNGV. In DNA, the CDR3 is TGTGCCAGCAGCCGGAGGACTAGCGGGGGGGGGAATGAGCAGTTCTTC. Translating it yields CASSRRTSGGGNEQFF.

This chain connects TRBV10-3 to TRBJ2-1, with D unclear. This CDR3 has 14 amino acids. Germline V gene lookup returns CDR1 ENHRY and CDR2 SYGVKD. V dropped 2 bases and J dropped 8 bases, with 13 bases sitting between them. As DNA, the CDR3 is TGTGCCATCAGTGAGAACCTCATTAGTTATGAGCAGTTCTTC. It encodes CAISENLISYEQFF.

The V and J genes are TRBV2 and TRBJ2-7; the D gene is possibly TRBD2 (5 bases). With 6 bases removed from V and 2 bases from J, the gap between germline ends came to 14 bases. This CDR3 has 14 residues. CDR1 and CDR2 from the germline V gene are SNHLY and FYNNEI. CDR3 nucleotides: TGTGCCAGCAGCCTCCGGGAAGGGCCCTACGAGCAGTACTTC. It encodes CASSLREGPYEQYF.

The chain is built from TRBV7-2 and TRBJ2-1; 8 bases are shared with TRBD2. There are 15 residues in the CDR3. Trimming at V came to 1 base and at J to 4 bases, leaving 3 bases not matched to a gene. Germline V gene sequence: CDR1 SGHTA, CDR2 FQGNSA. In nucleotides, the CDR3 is TGTGCCAGCAGCTTAGTCGGCGGGGGGTACAATGAGCAGTTCTTC. It translates to CASSLVGGGYNEQFF.

The genes are TRBV30 and TRBJ1-1; 9 nucleotides match TRBD1. From germline, CDR1 is GTSNPN and CDR2 SVGIG (reference sequence). The trim removed 5 bases at V and 6 bases at J, leaving 7 bases unmatched. The length of the CDR3 is 13 residues. CDR3: CAWAGQGVAEAFF. The CDR3 DNA reads as TGTGCCTGGGCGGGACAGGGAGTGGCTGAAGCTTTCTTT.

The rearrangement uses TRBV24-1 and TRBJ2-1, with TRBD1 matching 10 bases. This CDR3 contains 15 residues. Germline-derived CDR1 and CDR2 are KGHDR and SFDVKD. The junction had 4 bases not matched to a gene; V was cut back by 1 base and J by 8 bases. This CDR3 reads CATSDLGTGVYEQFF. Here the CDR3 DNA reads TGTGCCACCAGTGATTTAGGGACAGGGGTATATGAGCAGTTCTTC.

This chain joins TRBV30 and TRBJ1-5; tentatively, D is TRBD1 (5 bases). V was shortened by 1 base and J by 1 base, with 8 bases between the two germline ends. Looked up from germline, CDR1 is GTSNPN and CDR2 is SVGIG (reference sequence). This CDR3 region has 14 residues. CDR3 nucleotide sequence: TGTGCCTGGAGTGGCCGACAGAGCAATCAGCCCCAGCATTTT. This codes for CAWSGRQSNQPQHF.

The gene calls are TRBV5-6 and TRBJ1-5; 9 bases are shared with TRBD1. There are 14 residues in the CDR3. Germline lookup yields CDR1 SGHDT and CDR2 YYEEEE. J lost 9 bases, V lost 1 base, and 5 bases had no gene match. This CDR3 is CASSLRDRERPQHF. Written as DNA, the CDR3 is TGTGCCAGCAGCTTGCGGGACAGGGAACGGCCCCAGCATTTT.

V is TRBV4-3 and J is TRBJ2-1; 7 bases map to TRBD1. The CDR3 loop spans 18 amino acids. With 3 bases clipped from V and 0 bases from J, the junction kept 11 bases outside the gene matches. Germline V lookup: CDR1 LGHNA, CDR2 YSLEER. CDR3: CASSQHMNRGFSYNEQFF. CDR3 coding DNA: TGCGCCAGCAGCCAGCACATGAACAGGGGTTTCTCCTACAATGAGCAGTTCTTC.

This chain links TRBV19 with TRBJ1-2; 8 nucleotides align to TRBD1. After removal of 6 bases from V and 3 bases from J, the junction contained 9 bases not matched to a gene. The CDR3 covers 15 residues. Germline V gene sequence: CDR1 LNHDA, CDR2 SQIVND (reference sequence). The CDR3 loop is CASRLPGGLDYGYTF. CDR3 nucleotides: TGTGCCAGTAGACTTCCAGGGGGCCTGGACTATGGCTACACCTTC.

This clone was observed a few times. The chain is built from TRBV6-1 and TRBJ1-1; TRBD1 is a possible D gene (6 bases). V shed 7 bases and J shed 2 bases, with 14 bases lying between them. There are 14 residues in the CDR3. The V gene's germline CDR1 is MNHNS and CDR2 SASEGT. CDR3 residues: CASTSTGINTEAFF. CDR3 DNA: TGTGCCAGCACCTCAACAGGGATTAACACTGAAGCTTTCTTT.

V is TRBV10-3 and J is TRBJ1-2; possible D gene TRBD1, 5 bases. Germline CDR1 reads ENHRY; CDR2 reads SYGVKD. The ends were cut back, 5 bases at V and 8 bases at J, with 12 bases in the middle. This CDR3 has 12 amino acids. CDR3 coding DNA: TGTGCCATCAGTTACCAGGGTTGGGGCTACACCTTC. Protein product: CAISYQGWGYTF.